This is a list of T cell receptor beta chains from one sample in a study of blood T cell repertoires in COVID-19. Assay: immunoSEQ multiplex PCR; the TCRdb copy retains only in-frame clones and omits some. Of more than 40,000 clones in the sample, 86% were seen once. The material sequenced was PBMCs or T cells enriched from blood (not recorded which). These receptors were taken from a woman aged 50 to 60 who had recovered from COVID-19. Both conserved end residues are part of each CDR3. D genes are given only for firm matches. Not every row has a clone size; where given, it reads once, few, many or a size class.

clone size,V gene,J gene,D gene,CDR3 protein,CDR3 DNA
NA,TRBV9,TRBJ1-2,NA,CASSVDVYEGVGYTF,TGTGCCAGCAGCGTAGATGTTTACGAGGGAGTTGGCTACACCTTC
NA,TRBV19,TRBJ2-7,NA,CASSIDLGQSYEQYF,TGTGCCAGTAGTATAGATCTTGGACAGTCCTACGAGCAGTACTTC
NA,TRBV7-2,TRBJ2-5,TRBD2,CASSLGGRGETQYF,TGTGCCAGCAGCTTGGGGGGGAGGGGAGAGACCCAGTACTTC
NA,TRBV7-2,TRBJ2-5,NA,CASSSGGPSETQYF,TGTGCCAGCAGCTCCGGGGGGCCATCGGAGACCCAGTACTTC
NA,TRBV10-3,TRBJ2-6,NA,CAISDMVSQVLTF,TGTGCCATCAGCGACATGGTCTCTCAGGTCCTGACTTTC
NA,TRBV3-1/TRBV3-2,TRBJ1-2,TRBD1,CASGDRGPRGYTF,TGTGCCAGCGGGGACAGGGGCCCCAGAGGCTACACCTTC
NA,TRBV18,TRBJ1-1,NA,CASSPLADTEAFF,TGTGCCAGCTCACCCCTCGCGGACACTGAAGCTTTCTTT
NA,TRBV3-1/TRBV3-2,TRBJ2-2,NA,CASSLRIATGELFF,TGTGCCAGCAGCCTTAGGATAGCCACCGGGGAGCTGTTTTTT
NA,TRBV19,TRBJ1-4,TRBD1,CASRPGQGHEKLFF,TGTGCCAGTAGGCCGGGACAGGGACACGAAAAACTGTTTTTT
NA,TRBV5-1,TRBJ2-7,TRBD2,CASSSGGSTHEQYF,TGCGCCAGCAGCAGTGGCGGGAGTACCCACGAGCAGTACTTC
few,TRBV6-2/TRBV6-3,TRBJ1-5,NA,CASSAVTGSQPQHF,TGTGCCAGCAGTGCTGTGACAGGAAGTCAGCCCCAGCATTTT
NA,TRBV12-3/TRBV12-4,TRBJ2-1,TRBD2,CASRLGTSVEQFF,TGTGCCAGCAGATTGGGGACTAGCGTAGAGCAGTTCTTC
NA,TRBV6-6,TRBJ2-5,TRBD1,CASKGARLETQYF,TGTGCCAGCAAGGGGGCACGGCTAGAGACCCAGTACTTC
NA,TRBV7-2,TRBJ1-6,TRBD1,CASSLGPGGSTYNSPLHF,TGTGCCAGCAGCTTAGGGCCAGGGGGTAGTACCTATAATTCACCCCTCCACTTT
NA,TRBV15,TRBJ1-4,NA,CATSRDLDEKLFF,TGTGCCACCAGCAGAGATTTAGATGAAAAACTGTTTTTT
NA,TRBV5-1,TRBJ1-4,NA,CASSFTPNEKLFF,TGCGCCAGCAGCTTTACTCCTAATGAAAAACTGTTTTTT
NA,TRBV7-8,TRBJ1-1,TRBD1,CASSPKGQANTEAFF,TGTGCCAGCAGCCCTAAGGGACAGGCGAACACTGAAGCTTTCTTT
NA,TRBV5-6,TRBJ2-3,NA,CASSRSGETVTDTQYF,TGTGCCAGCAGTCGGTCCGGAGAGACAGTCACAGATACGCAGTATTTT
NA,TRBV27,TRBJ2-7,NA,CASSYSPFYEQYF,TGTGCCAGCAGTTATTCCCCCTTTTACGAGCAGTACTTC
NA,TRBV18,TRBJ2-5,NA,CASSPGLEETQYF,TGTGCCAGCTCTCCGGGGTTGGAAGAGACCCAGTACTTC
NA,TRBV4-3,TRBJ2-7,TRBD2,CASSLGLAASSYEQYF,TGCGCCAGCAGCCTTGGACTAGCGGCCAGCTCCTACGAGCAGTACTTC
NA,TRBV29-1,TRBJ1-4,TRBD1,CSAQGGREKLFF,TGCAGCGCTCAGGGGGGAAGAGAAAAACTGTTTTTT
NA,TRBV6-2/TRBV6-3,TRBJ2-3,NA,CASSWLGSISTDTQYF,TGTGCCAGCAGTTGGTTGGGCAGCATTAGCACAGATACGCAGTATTTT
once,TRBV25-1,TRBJ2-3,NA,CASSQAGWEADTQYF,TGTGCCAGCAGCCAGGCAGGGTGGGAGGCAGATACGCAGTATTTT
NA,TRBV7-2,TRBJ2-1,NA,CASSWMGAYEQFF,TGTGCCAGCAGCTGGATGGGGGCATACGAGCAGTTCTTC
NA,TRBV7-5,TRBJ2-2,NA,CARSRGAPAGWSTGELFF,TGTGCCAGATCCCGGGGGGCCCCGGCGGGGTGGAGCACCGGGGAGCTGTTTTTT
few,TRBV7-2,TRBJ2-7,NA,CASSNREAGYEQYF,TGTGCCAGCAGTAACAGGGAAGCAGGCTACGAGCAGTACTTC
NA,TRBV5-1,TRBJ2-5,TRBD1,CASSLGQGQETQYF,TGCGCCAGCAGCCTAGGACAGGGACAAGAGACCCAGTACTTC
NA,TRBV18,TRBJ2-5,NA,CASSPRRVMRDQETQYF,TGTGCCAGCTCACCCCGTCGAGTCATGAGAGATCAAGAGACCCAGTACTTC
NA,TRBV9,TRBJ1-5,NA,CASSVEWSGKGQPQHF,TGTGCCAGCAGCGTAGAATGGTCAGGGAAAGGCCAGCCCCAGCATTTT
NA,TRBV6-5,TRBJ2-7,NA,CASSYSQVRSYEQYF,TGTGCCAGCAGTTACTCCCAGGTTAGATCCTACGAGCAGTACTTC
NA,TRBV28,TRBJ2-1,TRBD2,CANGLAGVNEQFF,TGTGCCAACGGACTAGCGGGGGTCAATGAGCAGTTCTTC
NA,TRBV11-2,TRBJ1-6,NA,CASSLYSGTYNSPLHF,TGTGCCAGCAGCTTATACAGTGGGACTTATAATTCACCCCTCCACTTT
NA,TRBV18,TRBJ1-1,TRBD1,CASSRTDRGQNTEAFF,TGTGCCAGCTCACGCACCGACAGGGGACAGAACACTGAAGCTTTCTTT
NA,TRBV19,TRBJ2-7,TRBD2,CASSPGPGRPFEQYF,TGTGCCAGTAGTCCGGGTCCCGGGAGGCCGTTCGAGCAGTACTTC
NA,TRBV18,TRBJ2-3,TRBD2,CASSSWTSGHTDTQYF,TGTGCCAGCTCATCTTGGACTAGCGGGCACACAGATACGCAGTATTTT
NA,TRBV15,TRBJ2-1,TRBD2,CATSRERTSGGYNEQFF,TGTGCCACCAGCAGAGAAAGGACTAGCGGGGGTTACAATGAGCAGTTCTTC
NA,TRBV7-3,TRBJ2-3,NA,CASSLTGTSTDTQYF,TGTGCCAGCAGCTTAACGGGGACTAGCACAGATACGCAGTATTTT
NA,TRBV3-1/TRBV3-2,TRBJ2-1,NA,CASSHLDRQYNEQFF,TGTGCCAGCAGCCATTTAGACAGGCAATACAATGAGCAGTTCTTC
NA,TRBV5-1,TRBJ1-6,TRBD1,CASSGQGANSPLHF,TGCGCCAGCAGCGGACAGGGGGCCAATTCACCCCTCCACTTT
NA,TRBV5-4,TRBJ1-6,NA,CASSIGTRSSYNSPLHF,TGTGCCAGCAGCATCGGGACAAGAAGCTCCTATAATTCACCCCTCCACTTT
NA,TRBV7-8,TRBJ2-2,NA,CASSLASAALNTGELFF,TGTGCCAGCAGCTTAGCCTCGGCAGCGCTGAACACCGGGGAGCTGTTTTTT
once,TRBV6-5,TRBJ2-1,NA,CASSQGGDFYNEQFF,TGTGCCAGCAGCCAAGGGGGGGATTTCTACAATGAGCAGTTCTTC
NA,TRBV19,TRBJ2-5,TRBD1,CASSKTTGRETQYF,TGTGCCAGTAGTAAAACGACAGGGCGGGAGACCCAGTACTTC